Listed here is a single TCR beta chain. The sample originates from a study of resident and recirculating memory T cells in vitiligo. The germline gives CDR1 SNHLY, CDR2 FYNNEI. There are 11 residues in the CDR3. V lost 5 bases, J lost 10 bases, and 4 bases stayed unmatched. Repertoires were generated with immunoSEQ multiplex PCR, while TCRdb's copy carries only in-frame clones and drops some. The sample has roughly 40,000 clones, about nine tenths seen once. Patients' lesions had not changed for the previous 6 months. This clonotype was sampled from a male donor with vitiligo. The source material was blood. The chain has TRBV2 and TRBJ1-2, with 7 bases matching TRBD1. Written as DNA, the CDR3 is TGTGCCAGCAGTTACGACAGGGACTACACCTTC. Amino acids: CASSYDRDYTF.